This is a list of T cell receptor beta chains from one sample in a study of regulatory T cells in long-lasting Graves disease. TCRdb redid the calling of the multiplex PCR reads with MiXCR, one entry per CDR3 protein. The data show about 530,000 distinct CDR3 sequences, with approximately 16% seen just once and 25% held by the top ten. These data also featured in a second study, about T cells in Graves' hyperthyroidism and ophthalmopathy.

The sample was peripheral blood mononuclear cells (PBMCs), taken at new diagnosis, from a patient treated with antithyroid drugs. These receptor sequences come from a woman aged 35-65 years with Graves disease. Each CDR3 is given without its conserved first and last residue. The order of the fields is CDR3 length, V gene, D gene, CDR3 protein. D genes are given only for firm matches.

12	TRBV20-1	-	SAGQALGTDTQY
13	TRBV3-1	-	ASSQQSGFGNTIY
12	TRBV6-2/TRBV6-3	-	ASSVRTRGETQY
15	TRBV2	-	ASSEVGSGGKYDGYT
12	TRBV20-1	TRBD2	SAVLAGDPYEQY
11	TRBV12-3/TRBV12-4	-	ASSLAGPTEAF
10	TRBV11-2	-	ASSRPVNEQF
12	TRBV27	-	ASSLSAGPSEQY
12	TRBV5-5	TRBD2	ASSRPGTSGGYR
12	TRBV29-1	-	SVDENSRMNGYT
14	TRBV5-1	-	ASSQVMGVADTEAF
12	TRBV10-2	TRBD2	ATSSGTRGFKQY
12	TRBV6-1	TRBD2	ATSSGGAYNEQF
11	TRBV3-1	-	ASSPDHNSPLH
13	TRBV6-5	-	ASSYSPGRYYEQY
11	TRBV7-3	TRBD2	ASSPSGGETQY
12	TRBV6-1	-	ASSAGAGANVLI